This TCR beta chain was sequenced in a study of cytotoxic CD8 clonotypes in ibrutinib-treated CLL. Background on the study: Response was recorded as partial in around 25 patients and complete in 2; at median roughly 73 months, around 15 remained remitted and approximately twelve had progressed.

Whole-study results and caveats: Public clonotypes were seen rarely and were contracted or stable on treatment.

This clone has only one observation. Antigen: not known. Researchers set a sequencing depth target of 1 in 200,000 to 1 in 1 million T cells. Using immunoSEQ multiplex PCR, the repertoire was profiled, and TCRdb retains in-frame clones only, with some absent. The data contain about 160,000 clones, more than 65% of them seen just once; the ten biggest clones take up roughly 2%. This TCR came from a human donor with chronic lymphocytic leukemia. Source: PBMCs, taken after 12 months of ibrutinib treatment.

The CDR3 nucleotides read TGTGCCAGCAGCTCCCCCTCTAGACAGGCCCGGAGTATCTATGGCTACACCTTC. Translating gives CASSSPSRQARSIYGYTF. J is TRBJ1-2 and V is TRBV7-2, with D perhaps TRBD1 (6 bases). The CDR3 totals 18 residues. The germline CDR1 and CDR2 sequences are SGHTA and FQGNSA. Trimming left V 4 bases short and J 4 bases short, with 25 bases between.